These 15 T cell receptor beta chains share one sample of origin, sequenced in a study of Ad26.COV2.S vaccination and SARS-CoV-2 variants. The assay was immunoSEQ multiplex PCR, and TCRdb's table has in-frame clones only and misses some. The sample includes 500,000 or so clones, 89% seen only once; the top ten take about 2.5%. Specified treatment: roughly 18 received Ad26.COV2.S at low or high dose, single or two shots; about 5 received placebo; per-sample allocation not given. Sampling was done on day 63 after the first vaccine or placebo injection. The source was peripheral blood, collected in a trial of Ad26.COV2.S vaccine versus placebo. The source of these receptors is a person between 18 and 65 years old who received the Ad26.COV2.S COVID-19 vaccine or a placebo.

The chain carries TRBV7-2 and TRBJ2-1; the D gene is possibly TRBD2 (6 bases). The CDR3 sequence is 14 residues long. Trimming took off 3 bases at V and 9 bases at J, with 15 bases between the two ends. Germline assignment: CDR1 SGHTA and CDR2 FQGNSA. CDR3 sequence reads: CASSLSALAIEQFF. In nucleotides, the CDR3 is TGTGCCAGCAGCTTGAGCGCCCTAGCGATTGAGCAGTTCTTC. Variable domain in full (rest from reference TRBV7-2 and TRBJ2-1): GAGVSQSPSNKVTEKGKDVELRCDPISGHTALYWYRQSLGQGLEFLIYFQGNSAPDKSGLPSDRFSAERTGGSVSTLTIQRTQQEDSAVYLCASSLSALAIEQFFGPGTRLTVL.

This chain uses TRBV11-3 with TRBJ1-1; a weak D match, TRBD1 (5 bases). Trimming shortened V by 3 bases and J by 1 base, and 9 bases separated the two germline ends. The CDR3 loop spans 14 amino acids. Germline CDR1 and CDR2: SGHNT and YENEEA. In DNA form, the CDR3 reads TGTGCCAGCAGCTTGATCGGGGCGAACACTGAAGCTTTCTTT. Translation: CASSLIGANTEAFF.

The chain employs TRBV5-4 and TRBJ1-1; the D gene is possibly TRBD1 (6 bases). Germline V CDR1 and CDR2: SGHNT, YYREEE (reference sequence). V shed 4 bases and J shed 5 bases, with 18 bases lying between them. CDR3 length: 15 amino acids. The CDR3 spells CASSRVQTGHTEAFF. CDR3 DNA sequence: TGTGCCAGCAGCCGAGTCCAGACAGGACATACTGAAGCTTTCTTT.

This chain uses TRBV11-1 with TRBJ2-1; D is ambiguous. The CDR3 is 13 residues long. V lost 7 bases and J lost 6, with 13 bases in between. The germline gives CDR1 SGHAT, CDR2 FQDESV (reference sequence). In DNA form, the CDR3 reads TGTGCCAGCACCCTCCTCCCCCGCAATGAGCAGTTCTTC. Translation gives CASTLLPRNEQFF.

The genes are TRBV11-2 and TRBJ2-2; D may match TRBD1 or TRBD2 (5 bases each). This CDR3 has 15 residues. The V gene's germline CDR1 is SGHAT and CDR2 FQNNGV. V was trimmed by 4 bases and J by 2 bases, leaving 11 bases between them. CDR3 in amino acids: CASSSGTVNTGELFF. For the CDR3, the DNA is TGTGCCAGCAGCTCCGGGACGGTAAACACCGGGGAGCTGTTTTTT.

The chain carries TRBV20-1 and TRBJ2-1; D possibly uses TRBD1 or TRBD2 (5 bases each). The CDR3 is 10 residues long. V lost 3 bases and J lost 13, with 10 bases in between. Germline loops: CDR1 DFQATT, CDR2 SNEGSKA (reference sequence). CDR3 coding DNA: TGCAGTGCTAGCTGGGACCGCCAGTTCTTC. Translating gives CSASWDRQFF.

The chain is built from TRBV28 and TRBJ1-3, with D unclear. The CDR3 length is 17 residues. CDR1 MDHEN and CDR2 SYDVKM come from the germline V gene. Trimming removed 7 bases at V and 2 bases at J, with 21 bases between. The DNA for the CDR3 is TGTGCCAGCAACCCTAGCACGGGGAGTAGAGCTGGAAACACCATATATTTT. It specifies CASNPSTGSRAGNTIYF.

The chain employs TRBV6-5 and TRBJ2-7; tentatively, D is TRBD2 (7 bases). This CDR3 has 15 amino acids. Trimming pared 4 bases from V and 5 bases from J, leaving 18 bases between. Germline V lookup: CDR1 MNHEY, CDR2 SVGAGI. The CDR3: CASSSPGGLVHEQYF. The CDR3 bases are TGTGCCAGCAGTTCACCCGGGGGGCTGGTGCACGAGCAGTACTTC.

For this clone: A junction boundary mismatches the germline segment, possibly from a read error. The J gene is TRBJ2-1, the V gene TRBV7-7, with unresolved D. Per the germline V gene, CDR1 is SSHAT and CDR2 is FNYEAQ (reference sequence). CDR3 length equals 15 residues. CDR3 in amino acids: CASSLEVSSYNEQFF. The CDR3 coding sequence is TGTGCTAGCAGCTTAGAGGTGAGCTCCTACAATGAGCAGTTCTTC.

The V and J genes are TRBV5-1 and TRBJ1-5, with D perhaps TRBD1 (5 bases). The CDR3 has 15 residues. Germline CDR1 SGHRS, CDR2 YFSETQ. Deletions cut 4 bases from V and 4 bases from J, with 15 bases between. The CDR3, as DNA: TGCGCCAGCAGCCCAACCATGGGGGAGAATCAGCCCCAGCATTTT. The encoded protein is CASSPTMGENQPQHF.

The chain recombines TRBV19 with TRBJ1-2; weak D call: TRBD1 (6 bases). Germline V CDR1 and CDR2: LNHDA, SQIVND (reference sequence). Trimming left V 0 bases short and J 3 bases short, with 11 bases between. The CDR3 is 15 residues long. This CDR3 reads CASSIDRWTDYGYTF. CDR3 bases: TGTGCCAGTAGTATAGATCGCTGGACAGACTATGGCTACACCTTC.

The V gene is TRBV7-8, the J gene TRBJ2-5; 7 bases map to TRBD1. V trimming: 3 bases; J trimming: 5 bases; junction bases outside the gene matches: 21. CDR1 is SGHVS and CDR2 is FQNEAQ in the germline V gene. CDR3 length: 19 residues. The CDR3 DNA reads TGTGCCAGCAGCTTTTTCCGATTGCTTGGGACAGAGGATACGGAGACCCAGTACTTC. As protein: CASSFFRLLGTEDTETQYF. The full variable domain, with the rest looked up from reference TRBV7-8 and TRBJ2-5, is GAGVSQSPRYKVAKRGQDVALRCDPISGHVSLFWYQQALGQGPEFLTYFQNEAQLDKSGLPSDRFFAERPEGSVSTLKIQRTQQEDSAVYLCASSFFRLLGTEDTETQYFGPGTRLLVL.

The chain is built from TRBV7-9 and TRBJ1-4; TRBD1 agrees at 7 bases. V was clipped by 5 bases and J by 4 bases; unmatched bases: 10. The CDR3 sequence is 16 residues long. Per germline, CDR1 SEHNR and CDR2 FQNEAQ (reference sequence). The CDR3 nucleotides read TGTGCCAGCAGCACCCAGACAGGGATAAGTAATGAAAAACTGTTTTTT. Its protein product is CASSTQTGISNEKLFF.

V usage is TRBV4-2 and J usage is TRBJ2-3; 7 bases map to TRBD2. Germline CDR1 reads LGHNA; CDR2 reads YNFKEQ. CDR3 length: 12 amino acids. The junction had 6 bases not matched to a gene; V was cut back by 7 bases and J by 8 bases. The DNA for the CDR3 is TGTGCCAGCAACAAGAGGGAGGGTACGCAGTATTTT. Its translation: CASNKREGTQYF.

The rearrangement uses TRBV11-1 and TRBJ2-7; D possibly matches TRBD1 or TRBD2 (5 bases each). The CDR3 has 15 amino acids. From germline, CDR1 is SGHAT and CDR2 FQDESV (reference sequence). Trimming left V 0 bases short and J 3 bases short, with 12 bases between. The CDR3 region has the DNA TGTGCCAGCAGCTTAGCCCTGGGACGGAACTACGAGCAGTACGTC. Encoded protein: CASSLALGRNYEQYV.